The rows below give T cell receptor beta chains drawn from one sample of a study of blood T cell repertoires in COVID-19. Generated by immunoSEQ multiplex PCR, the TCRdb table keeps only in-frame clones and is missing some. The repertoire holds 40,000 to 45,000 clones, with roughly nine tenths as singletons. Material: peripheral blood. The receptors come from a human donor in a cohort sampled during active COVID-19. Both conserved end residues are part of each CDR3. Fields, in order: CDR3 protein, V gene, J gene.

cdr3_aa: CASSAGTSGGAAQYF; v_call: TRBV5-4; j_call: TRBJ2-3
cdr3_aa: CASSQDLGSNEQFF; v_call: TRBV14; j_call: TRBJ2-1
cdr3_aa: CASTEGNRESNTQYF; v_call: TRBV10-1; j_call: TRBJ2-3
cdr3_aa: CAGGTSGTHTQYF; v_call: TRBV30; j_call: TRBJ2-3
cdr3_aa: CASSEQGIYEQYF; v_call: TRBV5-1; j_call: TRBJ2-7
cdr3_aa: CASSHGTVREQFF; v_call: TRBV4-1; j_call: TRBJ2-1
cdr3_aa: CASRWGGTDTQYF; v_call: TRBV19; j_call: TRBJ2-3
cdr3_aa: CASSSTIQETQYF; v_call: TRBV10-2; j_call: TRBJ2-5
cdr3_aa: CASSQRTGGSGANVLTF; v_call: TRBV3-1/TRBV3-2; j_call: TRBJ2-6
cdr3_aa: CASSWTSGEQYF; v_call: TRBV7-6; j_call: TRBJ2-3
cdr3_aa: CASSLDPETEAFF; v_call: TRBV5-1; j_call: TRBJ1-1
cdr3_aa: CASSLGTLPYNEQFF; v_call: TRBV5-4; j_call: TRBJ2-1
cdr3_aa: CASSPIAGDVTDTQYF; v_call: TRBV19; j_call: TRBJ2-3
cdr3_aa: CASSYSGTSGRYEQYF; v_call: TRBV6-5; j_call: TRBJ2-7
cdr3_aa: CASSWALNIQYF; v_call: TRBV7-9; j_call: TRBJ2-4
cdr3_aa: CASSTQGGTEAFF; v_call: TRBV7-2; j_call: TRBJ1-1
cdr3_aa: CASGAGGGETQYF; v_call: TRBV25-1; j_call: TRBJ2-5
cdr3_aa: CASRRGRGTDTQYF; v_call: TRBV27; j_call: TRBJ2-3
cdr3_aa: CASSTGGAYGDTQYF; v_call: TRBV7-2; j_call: TRBJ2-3
cdr3_aa: CASSLPGQPSYEQYF; v_call: TRBV27; j_call: TRBJ2-7
cdr3_aa: CASRGTGGLEGNQPQHF; v_call: TRBV25-1; j_call: TRBJ1-5
cdr3_aa: CASSRIRQGENNEQFF; v_call: TRBV7-8; j_call: TRBJ2-1
cdr3_aa: CSASAGGTSAVNEQFF; v_call: TRBV20-1; j_call: TRBJ2-1
cdr3_aa: CASSTGQYTEAFF; v_call: TRBV6-5; j_call: TRBJ1-1
cdr3_aa: CASSHLRLGREQYF; v_call: TRBV7-8; j_call: TRBJ2-7
cdr3_aa: CASRAGQGNEKLFF; v_call: TRBV2; j_call: TRBJ1-4
cdr3_aa: CASSEARQGGPQHF; v_call: TRBV2; j_call: TRBJ1-5
cdr3_aa: CASSLAGMGGYEQYF; v_call: TRBV5-1; j_call: TRBJ2-7
cdr3_aa: CASSSLGEGLDNEQFF; v_call: TRBV7-9; j_call: TRBJ2-1
cdr3_aa: CASSLGGRFWNSPLHF; v_call: TRBV5-8; j_call: TRBJ1-6
cdr3_aa: CASTAGQGVWTQYF; v_call: TRBV2; j_call: TRBJ2-5
cdr3_aa: CATSDHFGEQYF; v_call: TRBV24-1; j_call: TRBJ2-7
cdr3_aa: CASSPSRLETQYF; v_call: TRBV18; j_call: TRBJ2-5
cdr3_aa: CAWSVNSYGELFF; v_call: TRBV30; j_call: TRBJ2-2
cdr3_aa: CASGLDRVNSPLHF; v_call: TRBV6-5; j_call: TRBJ1-6
cdr3_aa: CASSLGFGRGLNSPLHF; v_call: TRBV5-1; j_call: TRBJ1-6
cdr3_aa: CASSFQPGLAGGGELFF; v_call: TRBV7-2; j_call: TRBJ2-2
cdr3_aa: CASSFTGGTEAFF; v_call: TRBV5-1; j_call: TRBJ1-1
cdr3_aa: CASSYVGLGETQYF; v_call: TRBV6-2/TRBV6-3; j_call: TRBJ2-5
cdr3_aa: CSAQGQETQYF; v_call: TRBV20-1; j_call: TRBJ2-5
cdr3_aa: CASSLASGYEQYF; v_call: TRBV5-4; j_call: TRBJ2-7
cdr3_aa: CASSQDGQGAGANVLTF; v_call: TRBV4-2; j_call: TRBJ2-6
cdr3_aa: CSVGGTSGSIQGEQYF; v_call: TRBV29-1; j_call: TRBJ2-7
cdr3_aa: CASRENGGMGYTF; v_call: TRBV2; j_call: TRBJ1-2
cdr3_aa: CASSSDRASNQPQHF; v_call: TRBV6-6; j_call: TRBJ1-5
cdr3_aa: CASSLTPQETQYF; v_call: TRBV5-1; j_call: TRBJ2-5
cdr3_aa: CSVHRGLIETQYF; v_call: TRBV29-1; j_call: TRBJ2-5
cdr3_aa: CSVALPAGEKLFF; v_call: TRBV29-1; j_call: TRBJ1-4
cdr3_aa: CASSQGHALYEQYF; v_call: TRBV3-1/TRBV3-2; j_call: TRBJ2-7
cdr3_aa: CASTRSPGGYNEQFF; v_call: TRBV19; j_call: TRBJ2-1
cdr3_aa: CASSQDRDTRANYGYTF; v_call: TRBV4-1; j_call: TRBJ1-2